The 27 T cell receptor beta chains presented below share a single source sample, sequenced in a study of T cell repertoires in cytomegalovirus infection. Their target antigens are unknown. In TCRdb, the reads were re-called with MiXCR into one record per CDR3 protein. The data contain around 570,000 distinct CDR3 sequences, just under 40% of them singletons. The sequences come from cultured PBMCs, collected from culture after CMV antigen stimulation. These receptors were taken from a human donor in good health (CMV status not recorded). Some clones in this sample may be carry-over from other donors' samples.

V gene TRBV7-6 combines with J gene TRBJ1-2, with D maybe TRBD1 (5 bases). Deletions cut 3 bases from V and 6 bases from J, with 14 bases between. There are 14 residues in the CDR3. Germline CDR1 SGHVS, CDR2 FNYEAQ. In DNA form, the CDR3 reads TGTGCCAGCAGCTTTTCCGGGGGGTTCAATGGCTACACCTTC. Translation gives CASSFSGGFNGYTF.

This sequence joins TRBV19 and TRBJ1-5, with D maybe TRBD1 (6 bases). CDR3 length: 11 amino acids. The V end was cut by 5 bases, the J end by 8 bases, with 7 bases between. CDR1 is LNHDA, CDR2 SQIVND, per germline (reference sequence). The CDR3 loop is CASSGGEPQHF. DNA of the CDR3: TGTGCCAGTAGTGGGGGCGAGCCCCAGCATTTT.

This clonotype was found a few times. The chain recombines TRBV7-2 with TRBJ2-7; 8 bases are shared with TRBD1. The CDR3 is 15 residues long. Germline V CDR1 and CDR2: SGHTA, FQGNSA. The V and J ends lost 5 bases and 3 bases, in that order; junction bases with no gene match: 9. CDR3 in amino acids: CASSRPGTGLYEQYF. The CDR3 nucleotides read TGTGCCAGCAGCCGTCCCGGGACAGGACTCTACGAGCAGTACTTC.

The chain combines TRBV20-1 with TRBJ2-5; D may be TRBD1 (5 bases). Trimming took 6 bases from V and 7 from J, leaving 27 bases between them. Germline CDR1 is DFQATT and CDR2 is SNEGSKA (reference sequence). CDR3 size: 16 residues. CDR3 sequence: CSAIEWIGVTRATQYF. DNA of the CDR3: TGCAGTGCAATAGAGTGGATAGGGGTCACAAGAGCGACCCAGTACTTC.

V usage is TRBV12-3 or TRBV12-4 and J usage is TRBJ2-6; D is ambiguous. Trimming pared 6 bases from V and 13 bases from J, leaving 10 bases between. This CDR3 contains 11 residues. CDR3: CASSPTRVLTF. CDR3 nucleotide sequence: TGTGCCAGCAGCCCGACGAGGGTCCTGACTTTC.

The chain joins TRBV28 to TRBJ2-3; 9 nucleotides agree with TRBD1. There are 15 residues in the CDR3. J lost 8 bases, V lost 3 bases, and 9 bases had no gene match. CDR1 is MDHEN and CDR2 is SYDVKM in the germline V gene. This CDR3 reads CASSFPGQGMGTQYF. The CDR3 nucleotides are TGTGCCAGCAGTTTCCCCGGACAGGGGATGGGTACGCAGTATTTT.

The V gene is TRBV4-1, the J gene TRBJ2-5; 7 bases agree with TRBD2. The V gene end was trimmed by 5 bases and the J gene end by 7 bases; junction bases not matched to a gene: 13. The CDR3 extends over 15 amino acids. CDR1 MGHRA and CDR2 YSYEKL come from the germline V gene. The CDR3 protein is CASSIGLGGKGTQYF. CDR3 nucleotides: TGCGCCAGCAGCATCGGACTAGGCGGCAAAGGGACCCAGTACTTC.

The rearrangement joins TRBV3-1 to TRBJ2-2, with 10 bases lining up with TRBD2. This CDR3 is 19 amino acids long. CDR1 is LGHDT, CDR2 YNNKEL, per germline (reference sequence). After removal of 0 bases from V and 1 base from J, the junction contained 8 bases not matched to a gene. In DNA form, the CDR3 reads TGTGCCAGCAGCCAAGACCGGCTAGCGGGGGCCCTGAACACCGGGGAGCTGTTTTTT. Encoded protein: CASSQDRLAGALNTGELFF.

On this clonotype itself: A much larger clone differs by one base, so this may be a read error. The V call is TRBV7-2, the J call TRBJ2-3; 12 nucleotides line up with TRBD2. Germline V lookup: CDR1 SGHTA, CDR2 FQGNSA. V dropped 4 bases and J dropped 5; count of bases not matched to a gene: 13. The CDR3 spans 18 residues. CDR3 nucleotide sequence: TGTGCCAGCAGCTGTGGCCCAGGACTAGCGGGATCTGGAGATACGCAGTATTTT. Its protein is CASSCGPGLAGSGDTQYF.

The chain carries TRBV7-8 and TRBJ1-5; TRBD1 matches 7 bases. From germline, CDR1 is SGHVS and CDR2 FQNEAQ. CDR3 length equals 17 residues. V shed 1 base, J shed 7 bases, and the junction held 13 bases outside the gene matches. The CDR3 DNA sequence: TGTGCCAGCAGCTTAGGAGGTGGCAGGGGGAGTAGACAGCCCCAGCATTTT. This encodes CASSLGGGRGSRQPQHF.

V and J are TRBV2 and TRBJ2-7; 7 bases match TRBD1. The CDR3 runs 17 residues. The germline V gene encodes CDR1 SNHLY and CDR2 FYNNEI. V was pared by 3 bases and J by 0 bases, with 11 bases of the junction left unmatched. In nucleotides, the CDR3 is TGTGCCAGCAGTGATCTGGGACAGCGCCGCCGCTCCTACGAGCAGTACTTC. Protein: CASSDLGQRRRSYEQYF.

The genes are TRBV29-1 and TRBJ2-3; TRBD2 is a possible D gene (5 bases). V was shortened by 6 bases and J by 1 base, with 14 bases between the two germline ends. This CDR3 has 14 residues. Germline lookup yields CDR1 SQVTM and CDR2 ANQGSEA. This CDR3 reads CSVRGLVGTDTQYF. The CDR3 coding sequence is TGCAGCGTGCGAGGGCTAGTAGGCACAGATACGCAGTATTTT.

This clonotype was counted a few times. The chain is built from TRBV19 and TRBJ2-5; a weak D match, TRBD2 (6 bases). The V gene lost 1 base and the J gene lost 4 bases, with 13 bases spanning the gap. This CDR3 comprises 15 residues. Germline V gene data show CDR1 as LNHDA and CDR2 as SQIVND (reference sequence). DNA for the CDR3: TGTGCCAGTAGTATAGGCGGGATCTTCCGAGAGACCCAGTACTTC. As protein: CASSIGGIFRETQYF.

The chain uses TRBV12-3 or TRBV12-4 and TRBJ1-3; D is unclear. This CDR3 comprises 14 residues. Trimming shortened V by 3 bases and J by 9 bases, and 15 bases separated the two germline ends. As DNA, the CDR3 is TGTGCCAGCAGTTTTTACACGGGGAGGAGCACCATATATTTT. Translation: CASSFYTGRSTIYF.

V usage is TRBV19 and J usage is TRBJ2-5; 7 nucleotides align to TRBD2. The V segment lost 4 bases and the J segment 2 bases; nucleotides outside the gene matches: 10. Per germline, CDR1 LNHDA and CDR2 SQIVND (reference sequence). This CDR3 comprises 16 residues. The CDR3, as DNA: TGTGCCAGTAGTAAGGGGCGGGGGTATGATCAAGAGACCCAGTACTTC. Translated: CASSKGRGYDQETQYF.

V is TRBV5-1 and J is TRBJ2-1, with TRBD1 as a possible D gene (6 bases). The V end lost 3 bases, the J end lost 4 bases, and 8 bases lay between the germline ends. There are 13 residues in the CDR3. The germline gives CDR1 SGHRS, CDR2 YFSETQ. CDR3 coding DNA: TGCGCCAGCAGCTCAGGGGAATACAATGAGCAGTTCTTC. It translates to CASSSGEYNEQFF.

V usage is TRBV6-2 or TRBV6-3 and J usage is TRBJ2-7; D gene uncertain. Trimming shortened V by 0 bases and J by 4 bases, and 19 bases separated the two germline ends. Germline loops: CDR1 MNHEY, CDR2 SVGEGT. CDR3 length equals 17 residues. The CDR3: CASSYSRHPILQYEQYF. The CDR3 region has the DNA TGTGCCAGCAGTTACTCGAGGCACCCTATCCTACAGTACGAGCAGTACTTC.

The genes are TRBV7-9 and TRBJ2-7; TRBD1 agrees at 7 bases. The CDR3 has 15 amino acids. Unmatched junction bases numbered 16, after V lost 8 bases and J lost 6 bases. The V gene's germline CDR1 is SEHNR and CDR2 FQNEAQ (reference sequence). The CDR3 spells CASGQTGVAFGEQYF. The CDR3 DNA follows: TGTGCCAGCGGACAAACAGGGGTGGCCTTTGGCGAGCAGTACTTC.

The chain is built from TRBV29-1 and TRBJ2-3, with unresolved D. Germline V gene lookup returns CDR1 SQVTM and CDR2 ANQGSEA. V shed 3 bases and J shed 3 bases, with 13 bases lying between them. The CDR3 has 14 residues. The CDR3 is CSVELDLGTDTQYF. In nucleotides, the CDR3 is TGCAGCGTTGAGTTGGACCTCGGGACAGATACGCAGTATTTT.

V gene TRBV2 combines with J gene TRBJ1-2; weak D call: TRBD1 (5 bases). The CDR3 length is 15 residues. The V end was cut by 3 bases, the J end by 0 bases, with 11 bases between. CDR1 and CDR2 (germline): SNHLY, FYNNEI. The CDR3 bases are TGTGCCAGCAGTGATCGGGGCAAAACTAACTATGGCTACACCTTC. Translating gives CASSDRGKTNYGYTF.

The V and J genes are TRBV29-1 and TRBJ2-1; the D gene could be TRBD1 or TRBD2 (5 bases each). V lost 4 bases and J 0 bases, leaving 19 bases between the germline ends. This CDR3 spans 17 amino acids. Looked up from germline, CDR1 is SQVTM and CDR2 is ANQGSEA. CDR3 residues: CSVAPRPGTSSYNEQFF. The CDR3 DNA reads as TGCAGCGTTGCCCCCCGCCCCGGGACCAGCTCCTACAATGAGCAGTTCTTC.

The gene calls are TRBV6-2 or TRBV6-3 and TRBJ1-5, with a possible D match to TRBD1 (6 bases). V gave up 5 bases and J gave up 0 bases, with 14 bases separating them. The CDR3 runs to 16 residues. The germline gives CDR1 MNHEY, CDR2 SVGEGT. The CDR3 loop is CASSRGRGFSNQPQHF. Here the CDR3 DNA reads TGTGCCAGCAGTCGGGGCAGGGGATTTAGCAATCAGCCCCAGCATTTT.

The table lists this clonotype with many counts. The chain carries TRBV7-2 and TRBJ1-2, with 8 bases fitting TRBD1. From germline, CDR1 is SGHTA and CDR2 FQGNSA. The V segment lost 1 base and the J segment 7 bases; nucleotides outside the gene matches: 5. There are 14 residues in the CDR3. CDR3 DNA sequence: TGTGCCAGCAGCTTAGTGGGACAGGTCGCTGGCTACACCTTC. The encoded protein is CASSLVGQVAGYTF.

The J gene is TRBJ1-2, the V gene TRBV15; 7 positions agree with TRBD1. Germline V lookup: CDR1 LNHNV, CDR2 YYDKDF (reference sequence). The CDR3 has 14 residues. V shed 3 bases, J shed 2 bases, and the junction held 3 bases outside the gene matches. CDR3 in amino acids: CATSRTGSNYGYTF. The CDR3 DNA reads as TGTGCCACCAGCAGGACAGGGTCCAACTATGGCTACACCTTC.

The rearrangement joins TRBV11-2 to TRBJ2-1; D call uncertain. Looked up from germline, CDR1 is SGHAT and CDR2 is FQNNGV. CDR3 length: 13 amino acids. Trimming took off 2 bases at V and 9 bases at J, with 11 bases between the two ends. The CDR3: CASSLTPPGEQFF. CDR3 DNA: TGTGCCAGCAGCTTAACTCCCCCCGGTGAGCAGTTCTTC.

This clonotype was seen repeatedly, ten times or more. This CDR3 is CSARDLRTNSPLHF. CDR3 in DNA: TGCAGTGCTAGAGATCTTAGGACTAATTCACCCCTCCACTTT. The gene calls are TRBV20-1 and TRBJ1-6; D is undetermined. CDR3 length equals 14 residues. Germline V gene data show CDR1 as DFQATT and CDR2 as SNEGSKA (reference sequence). V was trimmed by 0 bases and J by 6 bases, leaving 9 bases between them.

The J gene is TRBJ2-5, the V gene TRBV25-1; tentatively, D is TRBD2 (6 bases). The CDR3 covers 12 residues. Germline loops: CDR1 MGHDK, CDR2 SYGVNS. The V end lost 7 bases, the J end lost 5 bases, and 11 bases lay between the germline ends. DNA for the CDR3: TGTGCCAGCACTTTCGCGGGGGAGACCCAGTACTTC. Protein: CASTFAGETQYF.